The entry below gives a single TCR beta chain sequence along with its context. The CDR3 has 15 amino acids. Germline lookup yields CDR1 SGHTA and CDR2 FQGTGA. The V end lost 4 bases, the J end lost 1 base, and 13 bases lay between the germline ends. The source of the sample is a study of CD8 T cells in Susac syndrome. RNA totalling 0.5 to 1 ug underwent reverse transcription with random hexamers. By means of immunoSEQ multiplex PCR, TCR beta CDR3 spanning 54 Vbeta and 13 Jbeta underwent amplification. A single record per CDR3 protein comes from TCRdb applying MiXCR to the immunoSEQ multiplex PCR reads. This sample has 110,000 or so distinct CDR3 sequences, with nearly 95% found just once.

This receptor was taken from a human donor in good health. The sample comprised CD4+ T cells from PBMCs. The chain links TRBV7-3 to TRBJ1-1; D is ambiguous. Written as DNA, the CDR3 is TGTGCCAGCAGCTCCACGAAGTTGGAGAACACTGAAGCTTTCTTT. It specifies CASSSTKLENTEAFF.